The 10 T cell receptor beta chains presented below share a single source sample, sequenced in a study of pediatric ulcerative colitis. Sequenced by immunoSEQ multiplex PCR; TCRdb stores in-frame clones only, minus some. The sample yields more than 45,000 clones, more than 75% seen once. Sequencing was done on a sample of blood. These receptors came from a boy aged 5-17 years who was a control in a study of pediatric ulcerative colitis.

This clone was picked up a small number of times. V usage is TRBV6-4 and J usage is TRBJ2-1; 9 bases fit TRBD2. V lost 2 bases and J lost 7; bases outside the gene matches: 6. The CDR3 loop spans 15 amino acids. Germline V gene sequence: CDR1 MRHNA, CDR2 SNTAGT. The CDR3 spells CASSDGTSSGNEQFF. The CDR3 DNA follows: TGTGCCAGCAGTGACGGGACTAGCTCTGGGAATGAGCAGTTCTTC.

J is TRBJ2-7 and V is TRBV28, with TRBD1 matching over 9 bases. CDR3 length: 12 residues. Losses at the gene ends were 10 bases for V and 6 bases for J; bases not matched to a gene: 7. Germline V CDR1 and CDR2: MDHEN, SYDVKM. CDR3 loop: CATGQGRGEQYF. The CDR3, as DNA: TGTGCCACGGGACAGGGAAGAGGCGAGCAGTACTTC.

V is TRBV5-1 and J is TRBJ2-6, with D hard to call. This CDR3 has 15 residues. The germline V gene has CDR1 SGHRS and CDR2 YFSETQ. The ends were cut back, 4 bases at V and 0 bases at J, with 8 bases in the middle. Here the CDR3 reads CASSHGTSGANVLTF. CDR3 bases: TGCGCCAGCAGCCATGGAACCTCTGGGGCCAACGTCCTGACTTTC.

This clone was found once. The chain couples TRBV7-8 to TRBJ2-3; tentative D call: TRBD2 (6 bases). Trimming removed 5 bases at V and 6 bases at J, with 21 bases between. Germline lookup yields CDR1 SGHVS and CDR2 FQNEAQ. The CDR3 covers 16 residues. The CDR3 protein is CASSQVRRGREDTQYF. Here the CDR3 DNA reads TGTGCCAGCAGCCAAGTCAGGAGGGGCCGAGAGGATACGCAGTATTTT.

The chain recombines TRBV12-1 with TRBJ2-7; TRBD1, the table's D call, lacks a check against the DNA. TRBV12-1 is a recognized pseudogene. This CDR3 is built from 11 residues. The DNA for the CDR3 is TGTGCCAGCAGCCTACAGGGTCGGCAGTACTTC. This encodes CASSLQGRQYF.

The V and J genes are TRBV9 and TRBJ1-2; D not resolved. The germline CDR1 and CDR2 sequences are SGDLS and YYNGEE. The CDR3 has 14 residues. V was trimmed by 3 bases and J by 0 bases, leaving 9 bases between them. Here the CDR3 reads CASSAEGSNYGYTF. CDR3 DNA: TGTGCCAGCAGCGCGGAAGGGTCTAACTATGGCTACACCTTC.

The chain employs TRBV27 and TRBJ1-2; D remains ambiguous. V lost 8 bases and J 7 bases, leaving 11 bases between the germline ends. The CDR3 spans 11 residues. The V gene's germline CDR1 is MNHEY and CDR2 SMNVEV (reference sequence). The CDR3 loop reads CASGEVGGYTF. In DNA, the CDR3 is TGTGCCAGCGGGGAGGTGGGTGGCTACACCTTC.

The chain is built from TRBV28 and TRBJ2-1; D tentatively reads TRBD1 or TRBD2 (5 bases each). V lost 7 bases and J lost 7, with 20 bases in between. The germline gives CDR1 MDHEN, CDR2 SYDVKM. This CDR3 has 15 amino acids. The CDR3 sequence: CASKRGTRGRNEQFF. CDR3 in DNA: TGTGCCAGCAAGAGGGGAACTAGGGGCCGGAATGAGCAGTTCTTC.

There are a few counts of this clone. The J gene is TRBJ1-5, the V gene TRBV28, with D perhaps matching TRBD1 (5 bases). Germline V CDR1 and CDR2: MDHEN, SYDVKM. The CDR3 is 12 residues long. V shed 7 bases and J shed 5 bases, with 9 bases lying between them. The CDR3 region has the DNA TGTGCCAGCACAGGGAATGATCAGCCCCAGCATTTT. Its translation: CASTGNDQPQHF.

The chain employs TRBV7-2 and TRBJ2-3, with TRBD2 as a possible D gene (6 bases). Germline loops: CDR1 SGHTA, CDR2 FQGNSA. V was pared by 1 base and J by 1 base, with 18 bases between. This CDR3 contains 18 residues. The CDR3 here is CASSLVLIPSSGTDTQYF. The CDR3, as DNA: TGTGCCAGCAGCTTAGTACTGATCCCCTCTAGCGGCACAGATACGCAGTATTTT. Drawing the rest from reference TRBV7-2 and TRBJ2-3, the complete variable domain is GAGVSQSPSNKVTEKGKDVELRCDPISGHTALYWYRQSLGQGLEFLIYFQGNSAPDKSGLPSDRFSAERTGGSVSTLTIQRTQQEDSAVYLCASSLVLIPSSGTDTQYFGPGTRLTVL.